The 13 T cell receptor beta chains below were found in one sample sequenced in a study of shared T cell receptors in the human thymus. TCRdb keeps only in-frame clones here, not all; method: immunoSEQ multiplex PCR. The sample has 700,000 or so clones; 80% to 90% are singletons. A further study also used this sample, focusing on human thymus T cells.

The sample was thymocytes. The origin of the receptors is a girl under three years old with a congenital heart defect.

The rearrangement links TRBV29-1 to TRBJ2-3, with D possibly matching TRBD1 (6 bases). CDR3 size: 14 residues. Germline CDR1 is SQVTM and CDR2 is ANQGSEA. Trimming took off 7 bases at V and 2 bases at J, with 16 bases between the two ends. DNA of the CDR3: TGCAGCGCCCGCGGACAGCGCGCCACAGATACGCAGTATTTT. Its protein product is CSARGQRATDTQYF.

This sequence joins TRBV5-1 and TRBJ1-1; D is unclear. V gave up 5 bases and J gave up 4 bases, with 15 bases separating them. The germline V gene has CDR1 SGHRS and CDR2 YFSETQ. This CDR3 is built from 14 residues. The CDR3, as DNA: TGCGCCAGCAGGTCTGGCACAGCAACCACTGAAGCTTTCTTT. This codes for CASRSGTATTEAFF.

The J gene is TRBJ2-2, the V gene TRBV6-5; 8 nucleotides match TRBD2. The CDR3 consists of 15 residues. Germline assignment: CDR1 MNHEY and CDR2 SVGAGI. Germline trimming cut 4 bases from V and 0 bases from J; bases unmatched to any gene: 1. CDR3 residues: CASSLLAANTGELFF. The CDR3 nucleotides are TGTGCCAGCAGTTTACTAGCGGCGAACACCGGGGAGCTGTTTTTT.

The J gene is TRBJ1-6, the V gene TRBV19; TRBD1 might be the D (6 bases). Germline CDR1 is LNHDA and CDR2 is SQIVND (reference sequence). Trimming left V 7 bases short and J 6 bases short, with 13 bases between. The CDR3 extends over 14 amino acids. DNA of the CDR3: TGTGCCAGTACCACACAGGGTCGTAATTCACCCCTCCACTTT. It translates to CASTTQGRNSPLHF. Together with reference TRBV19 and TRBJ1-6, the CDR3 gives the full variable domain: DGGITQSPKYLFRKEGQNVTLSCEQNLNHDAMYWYRQDPGQGLRLIYYSQIVNDFQKGDIAEGYSVSREKKESFPLTVTSAQKNPTAFYLCASTTQGRNSPLHFGNGTRLTVT.

The chain is built from TRBV7-8 and TRBJ2-3, with TRBD1 as a possible D gene (6 bases). Per the germline V gene, CDR1 is SGHVS and CDR2 is FQNEAQ. This CDR3 is built from 15 residues. The germline V and J ends were trimmed by 3 bases and 3 bases, with 13 bases remaining between them. For the CDR3, the DNA is TGTGCCAGCAGCTTTCTCATGAGGGGGACAGATACGCAGTATTTT. Translated, it gives CASSFLMRGTDTQYF.

CDR3 nucleotide sequence: TGCGCCAGCAGCTGGGCGAGCCCTATGAACACCGGGGAGCTGTTTTTT. It encodes CASSWASPMNTGELFF. V and J are TRBV5-1 and TRBJ2-2; unclear D gene. Germline lookup yields CDR1 SGHRS and CDR2 YFSETQ. V was shortened by 3 bases and J by 1 base, with 13 bases between the two germline ends. The CDR3 is 16 amino acids.

The chain uses TRBV4-2 and TRBJ2-3; perhaps TRBD2 as D (7 bases). Per the germline V gene, CDR1 is LGHNA and CDR2 is YNFKEQ. The CDR3 has 15 amino acids. V lost 0 bases and J lost 4, with 11 bases in between. The CDR3 DNA sequence: TGTGCCAGCAGCCAAGAGAGGGGGGGGGCAGATACGCAGTATTTT. It yields the protein CASSQERGGADTQYF.

This sequence joins TRBV28 and TRBJ1-2, with 7 positions matching TRBD1. From germline, CDR1 is MDHEN and CDR2 SYDVKM. The length of the CDR3 is 17 residues. Trimming at V came to 4 bases and at J to 2 bases, leaving 13 bases not matched to a gene. CDR3 residues: CASSSDLNIRGNYGYTF. Here the CDR3 DNA reads TGTGCCAGCAGTTCGGATCTAAATATCAGGGGGAACTATGGCTACACCTTC.

The chain recombines TRBV27 with TRBJ2-4; tentatively, D is TRBD1 (5 bases). Germline CDR1 MNHEY, CDR2 SMNVEV (reference sequence). V dropped 6 bases and J dropped 11 bases, with 26 bases sitting between them. The CDR3 has 16 amino acids. CDR3: CASSPEREGALSFQYF. In DNA form, the CDR3 reads TGTGCCAGCAGCCCCGAAAGAGAAGGGGCGCTTTCTTTTCAGTACTTC.

The J gene is TRBJ2-7, the V gene TRBV28, with 8 bases aligning to TRBD2. The junction had 10 bases not matched to a gene; V was cut back by 6 bases and J by 3 bases. The length of the CDR3 is 15 residues. Germline V gene lookup returns CDR1 MDHEN and CDR2 SYDVKM. The CDR3 loop reads CASRFGGAIGYEQYF. As DNA, the CDR3 is TGTGCCAGCAGATTCGGGGGGGCCATCGGCTACGAGCAGTACTTC. The whole variable domain, filled in from reference TRBV28 and TRBJ2-7, reads DVKVTQSSRYLVKRTGEKVFLECVQDMDHENMFWYRQDPGLGLRLIYFSYDVKMKEKGDIPEGYSVSREKKERFSLILESASTNQTSMYLCASRFGGAIGYEQYFGPGTRLTVT.

Written as DNA, the CDR3 is TGTGCCAGCACACTAGCGGGGGGTTACGAGCAGTACTTC. The encoded protein is CASTLAGGYEQYF. This sequence joins TRBV2 and TRBJ2-7, with TRBD2 matching 12 bases. CDR1 is SNHLY, CDR2 FYNNEI, per germline. The CDR3 is 13 residues long. V was clipped by 7 bases and J by 4 bases; unmatched bases: 2.

The sample holds a few counts of this clone. In nucleotides, the CDR3 is TGTGCCAGCAGCTTTTTTTGGCTGGGGGGGGGAGAATGGGAGACCCAGTACTTC. As protein: CASSFFWLGGGEWETQYF. This sequence joins TRBV11-2 and TRBJ2-5; TRBD2 aligns across 7 bases. J lost 5 bases, V lost 3 bases, and 18 bases had no gene match. Germline V lookup: CDR1 SGHAT, CDR2 FQNNGV. This CDR3 spans 18 amino acids.

The chain is built from TRBV11-2 and TRBJ2-4; 11 nucleotides line up with TRBD2. J was trimmed by 4 bases and V by 5 bases; bases with no gene match: 7. CDR3 length: 16 residues. Germline V gene lookup returns CDR1 SGHAT and CDR2 FQNNGV. The CDR3, as DNA: TGTGCCAGCAGCCCCGGCACTAGCGGGGGTAAAAACATTCAGTACTTC. Its protein is CASSPGTSGGKNIQYF.